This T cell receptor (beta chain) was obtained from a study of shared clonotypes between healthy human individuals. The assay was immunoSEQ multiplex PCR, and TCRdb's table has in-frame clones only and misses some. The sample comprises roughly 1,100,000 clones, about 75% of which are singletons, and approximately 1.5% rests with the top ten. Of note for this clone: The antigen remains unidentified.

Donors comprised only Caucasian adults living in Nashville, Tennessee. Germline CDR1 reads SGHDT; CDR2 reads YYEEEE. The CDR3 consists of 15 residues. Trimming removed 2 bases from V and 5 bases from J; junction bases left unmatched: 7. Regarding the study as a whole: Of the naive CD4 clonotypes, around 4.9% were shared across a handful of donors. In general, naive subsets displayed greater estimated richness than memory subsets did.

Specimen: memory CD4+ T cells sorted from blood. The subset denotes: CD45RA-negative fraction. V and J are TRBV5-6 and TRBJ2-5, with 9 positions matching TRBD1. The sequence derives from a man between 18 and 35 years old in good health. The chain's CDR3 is CASSFLGTGLETQYF. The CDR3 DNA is TGTGCCAGCAGCTTTTTAGGGACAGGGTTGGAGACCCAGTACTTC.